The 32 T cell receptor beta chains below were found in one sample sequenced in a study of blood T cell repertoires in COVID-19. Assay used: immunoSEQ multiplex PCR; TCRdb lists only in-frame clones, some missing. Of fewer than 150,000 clones in the sample, roughly 90% were seen once. The specimen was peripheral blood. The receptor set was obtained from a man in his fifties with active or convalescent COVID-19.

This rearrangement joins TRBV7-9 to TRBJ2-7, with D perhaps TRBD1 (5 bases). The germline CDR1 and CDR2 sequences are SEHNR and FQNEAQ (reference sequence). V was cut by 5 bases and J by 2 bases, with 16 bases left in between. The CDR3 loop spans 15 amino acids. CDR3 sequence (DNA): TGTGCCAGCAGCCTACAAAAGGGGTGGCCCTACGAGCAGTACTTC. Encoded protein: CASSLQKGWPYEQYF. Complete variable domain (other parts from reference TRBV7-9 and TRBJ2-7): DTGVSQNPRHKITKRGQNVTFRCDPISEHNRLYWYRQTLGQGPEFLTYFQNEAQLEKSRLLSDRFSAERPKGSFSTLEIQRTEQGDSAMYLCASSLQKGWPYEQYFGPGTRLTVT.

This clone was seen only a few times. The chain employs TRBV29-1 and TRBJ2-7; 7 bases align to TRBD2. CDR1 is SQVTM, CDR2 ANQGSEA, per germline. Germline trimming cut 6 bases from V and 0 bases from J; bases unmatched to any gene: 2. The CDR3 covers 12 residues. As DNA, the CDR3 is TGCAGCGTCCGGACTAGCTCCTACGAGCAGTACTTC. Translated, it gives CSVRTSSYEQYF.

CDR3 DNA: TGCGCCAGCAGCTGGGGACTAGCGGGCCCCCTAGGCGGGGAGCTGTTTTTT. Residues: CASSWGLAGPLGGELFF. This chain uses TRBV5-1 with TRBJ2-2, with TRBD2 identical over 12 bases. The germline V gene has CDR1 SGHRS and CDR2 YFSETQ. This CDR3 has 17 residues. The junction had 10 bases not matched to a gene; V was cut back by 3 bases and J by 7 bases. Full variable domain (remainder filled in from reference TRBV5-1 and TRBJ2-2): KAGVTQTPRYLIKTRGQQVTLSCSPISGHRSVSWYQQTPGQGLQFLFEYFSETQRNKGNFPGRFSGRQFSNSRSEMNVSTLELGDSALYLCASSWGLAGPLGGELFFGEGSRLTVL.

This clone was detected only once. The chain recombines TRBV10-3 with TRBJ2-3; 12 bases fit TRBD2. Trimming removed 3 bases from V and 6 bases from J; junction bases left unmatched: 7. Germline V lookup: CDR1 ENHRY, CDR2 SYGVKD. This CDR3 is built from 16 residues. This CDR3 is CAISDPGLAGWDTQYF. In DNA, the CDR3 is TGTGCCATCAGTGACCCCGGACTAGCGGGGTGGGATACGCAGTATTTT.

The chain has TRBV6-5 and TRBJ2-7; the match to TRBD1 covers 9 bases. CDR1 and CDR2 from the germline V gene are MNHEY and SVGAGI. Losses at the gene ends were 2 bases for V and 2 bases for J; bases not matched to a gene: 7. CDR3 length: 16 residues. CDR3: CASSYQGDREAYEQYF. The CDR3 nucleotides read TGTGCCAGCAGTTACCAGGGGGACAGGGAAGCCTACGAGCAGTACTTC.

V and J are TRBV6-2 or TRBV6-3 and TRBJ1-1; a weak D match, TRBD1 (5 bases). The CDR3 spans 13 residues. The germline gives CDR1 MNHEY, CDR2 SVGEGT. The V end lost 4 bases, the J end lost 3 bases, and 9 bases lay between the germline ends. The DNA of the CDR3 is TGTGCCAGCAGTTGGTGGGGGGACACTGAAGCTTTCTTT. Residues: CASSWWGDTEAFF.

The gene calls are TRBV3-1 (or the pseudogene TRBV3-2) and TRBJ2-1; 14 bases match TRBD2. The junction had 8 bases not matched to a gene; V was cut back by 4 bases and J by 9 bases. The germline gives CDR1 LGHDT, CDR2 YNNKEL (reference sequence). The CDR3 runs 16 residues. This CDR3 is CASSLGTSGSLGEQFF. The CDR3 bases are TGTGCCAGCAGCCTAGGGACTAGCGGGAGTCTCGGTGAGCAGTTCTTC.

Only a few counts were recorded for this clone. The chain uses TRBV28 and TRBJ1-2, with no clear D. Trimming removed 10 bases at V and 3 bases at J, with 12 bases between. Germline V CDR1 and CDR2: MDHEN, SYDVKM. CDR3 length: 12 residues. The CDR3 DNA is TGTGCCATCAGCGGGTACGACTATGGCTACACCTTC. It translates to CAISGYDYGYTF.

The chain has TRBV24-1 and TRBJ2-2, with D perhaps matching TRBD1 (6 bases). V lost 3 bases, J lost 0 bases, and 13 bases lay in between. Per the germline V gene, CDR1 is KGHDR and CDR2 is SFDVKD. This CDR3 is 17 amino acids long. CDR3 DNA: TGTGCCACCAGTGATCCCCGGGACACCCCGAACACCGGGGAGCTGTTTTTT. Protein: CATSDPRDTPNTGELFF.

The CDR3: CSVSELAGSDTGELFF. The CDR3 region has the DNA TGCAGCGTTTCCGAACTAGCGGGGTCGGACACCGGGGAGCTGTTTTTT. V usage is TRBV29-1 and J usage is TRBJ2-2; 10 bases are a match to TRBD2. CDR1 and CDR2 from the germline V gene are SQVTM and ANQGSEA. This CDR3 region has 16 residues. The trim removed 5 bases at V and 3 bases at J, leaving 9 bases unmatched.

This clone was found a few times. The gene calls are TRBV6-4 and TRBJ2-3; weak D call: TRBD1 (5 bases). V gave up 0 bases and J gave up 0 bases, with 10 bases separating them. The CDR3 is made up of 16 amino acids. Looked up from germline, CDR1 is MRHNA and CDR2 is SNTAGT. CDR3 loop: CASSDSPRESTDTQYF. The CDR3 DNA is TGTGCCAGCAGTGACTCGCCCAGGGAAAGCACAGATACGCAGTATTTT.

The genes are TRBV21-1 and TRBJ1-5; TRBD1, the table's D call, lacks a check against the DNA. TRBV21-1 is noted as a pseudogene. The length of the CDR3 is 15 residues. CDR3 coding DNA: TGTGCCAGCAGCAAATGGGGCAGTAGTAATCAGCCCCAGCATTTT. This encodes CASSKWGSSNQPQHF.

This sequence joins TRBV19 and TRBJ2-7; D possibly corresponds to TRBD1 (5 bases). There are 15 residues in the CDR3. The V and J ends lost 6 bases and 2 bases respectively, with 17 bases between them. Germline CDR1 reads LNHDA; CDR2 reads SQIVND (reference sequence). The CDR3 loop is CASRSAAGSAYEQYF. The CDR3 bases are TGTGCCAGTAGGTCCGCGGCAGGGTCCGCCTACGAGCAGTACTTC.

The CDR3 region is CASRTGGENIQYF. CDR3 coding DNA: TGTGCCAGTCGAACAGGGGGCGAAAACATTCAGTACTTC. The chain recombines TRBV28 with TRBJ2-4; 9 positions match TRBD1. This CDR3 contains 13 residues. Germline-derived CDR1 and CDR2 are MDHEN and SYDVKM. With 9 bases clipped from V and 5 bases from J, the junction kept 5 bases outside the gene matches.

J is TRBJ1-2 and V is TRBV27; no reliable D call. The CDR3 totals 15 residues. CDR1 is MNHEY, CDR2 SMNVEV, per germline (reference sequence). V lost 5 bases and J 1 base, leaving 14 bases between the germline ends. This CDR3 is CASSVGFPGNYGYTF. CDR3 bases: TGTGCCAGCAGTGTGGGTTTTCCGGGTAACTATGGCTACACCTTC.

The J gene is TRBJ2-1, the V gene TRBV5-1, with TRBD2 matching 9 bases. The CDR3 is 16 residues long. Trimming at V came to 1 base and at J to 7 bases, leaving 9 bases not matched to a gene. Germline lookup yields CDR1 SGHRS and CDR2 YFSETQ. The CDR3 sequence is CASSLRVAGDGNEQFF. CDR3 DNA: TGCGCCAGCAGCTTGCGCGTAGCGGGAGACGGAAATGAGCAGTTCTTC.

This clone was seen once. The chain combines TRBV9 with TRBJ2-1, with TRBD1 identical over 8 bases. Germline V gene sequence: CDR1 SGDLS, CDR2 YYNGEE. V lost 0 bases, J lost 5 bases, and 4 bases stayed unmatched. The CDR3 is made up of 15 amino acids. CDR3 bases: TGTGCCAGCAGCGTAGAACAGGGGGTTAACAATGAGCAGTTCTTC. Protein product: CASSVEQGVNNEQFF.

The chain carries TRBV3-1 (or the pseudogene TRBV3-2) and TRBJ2-7, with 10 bases lining up with TRBD1. The CDR3 totals 14 residues. The germline gives CDR1 LGHDT, CDR2 YNNKEL (reference sequence). V lost 1 base and J lost 3; bases outside the gene matches: 0. The CDR3: CASSQGDRGYEQYF. DNA for the CDR3: TGTGCCAGCAGCCAAGGGGACAGGGGCTACGAGCAGTACTTC.

The V gene is TRBV27, the J gene TRBJ2-3; 7 nucleotides match TRBD1. Germline assignment: CDR1 MNHEY and CDR2 SMNVEV (reference sequence). V lost 6 bases, J lost 2 bases, and 8 bases stayed unmatched. The CDR3 contains 15 residues. CDR3 in DNA: TGTGCCAGCAGCACCACAGGGGCTGACACAGATACGCAGTATTTT. This codes for CASSTTGADTDTQYF.

The rearrangement joins TRBV5-1 to TRBJ1-5; D unresolved. V was shortened by 0 bases and J by 4 bases, with 8 bases between the two germline ends. This CDR3 is built from 14 residues. Germline-derived CDR1 and CDR2 are SGHRS and YFSETQ. The CDR3 loop is CASSLGAENQPQHF. The CDR3 coding sequence is TGCGCCAGCAGCTTGGGGGCAGAGAATCAGCCCCAGCATTTT.

The chain carries TRBV6-5 and TRBJ2-7, with a tentative D call TRBD1 (6 bases). V dropped 6 bases and J dropped 10 bases, with 13 bases sitting between them. This CDR3 contains 11 residues. Looked up from germline, CDR1 is MNHEY and CDR2 is SVGAGI. The CDR3 is CASRFRGKQYF. The CDR3 nucleotides are TGTGCCAGCAGGTTCAGGGGTAAACAGTACTTC.

This clone was seen a single time. V and J are TRBV15 and TRBJ2-3; tentative D call: TRBD1 (5 bases). The CDR3 contains 14 residues. Looked up from germline, CDR1 is LNHNV and CDR2 is YYDKDF (reference sequence). Trimming pared 0 bases from V and 3 bases from J, leaving 7 bases between. CDR3 sequence: CATSRDSGTDTQYF. CDR3 DNA sequence: TGTGCCACCAGCAGAGATTCAGGGACAGATACGCAGTATTTT.

The chain couples TRBV7-2 to TRBJ2-7, with TRBD1 as a possible D gene (5 bases). This CDR3 spans 14 amino acids. Germline V CDR1 and CDR2: SGHTA, FQGNSA. Trimming pared 5 bases from V and 0 bases from J, leaving 11 bases between. In nucleotides, the CDR3 is TGTGCCAGCAGCGCCGACAGCTTCTCCTACGAGCAGTACTTC. It yields the protein CASSADSFSYEQYF.

Only one count was recorded for this clone. The V gene is TRBV29-1, the J gene TRBJ2-7; D not resolved. V lost 2 bases, J lost 4 bases, and 9 bases lay in between. The CDR3 loop spans 12 amino acids. The germline V gene encodes CDR1 SQVTM and CDR2 ANQGSEA. The chain's CDR3 is CSVEIESYEQYF. As DNA, the CDR3 is TGCAGCGTTGAAATAGAGAGTTACGAGCAGTACTTC.

V gene TRBV9 combines with J gene TRBJ2-3; no firm D call. With 6 bases removed from V and 2 bases from J, the gap between germline ends came to 13 bases. The CDR3 length is 14 residues. Germline values: CDR1 SGDLS, CDR2 YYNGEE. The CDR3 coding sequence is TGTGCCAGCACCCCCGACTCTTTCACAGATACGCAGTATTTT. Protein sequence: CASTPDSFTDTQYF.

The chain uses TRBV20-1 and TRBJ2-3; the D gene is possibly TRBD2 (6 bases). Germline loops: CDR1 DFQATT, CDR2 SNEGSKA (reference sequence). The CDR3 consists of 15 residues. The V and J ends lost 3 bases and 6 bases respectively, with 19 bases between them. The CDR3 sequence is CSASTGTASVDTQYF. The CDR3 coding sequence is TGCAGTGCTAGTACCGGGACTGCGAGCGTCGATACGCAGTATTTT.

V gene TRBV5-1 combines with J gene TRBJ2-1, with TRBD1 as a possible D gene (6 bases). The length of the CDR3 is 15 residues. V gave up 4 bases and J gave up 4 bases, with 15 bases separating them. Germline V lookup: CDR1 SGHRS, CDR2 YFSETQ. The CDR3 here is CASSPGDAIYNEQFF. The CDR3 region has the DNA TGCGCCAGCAGCCCAGGGGACGCCATTTACAATGAGCAGTTCTTC.

V usage is TRBV12-3 or TRBV12-4 and J usage is TRBJ2-5, with D uncertain. The CDR3 runs 13 residues. V lost 3 bases, J lost 5 bases, and 10 bases lay in between. CDR3 coding DNA: TGTGCCAGCAGTTTTTTCACCGGGGAGACCCAGTACTTC. It is translated as CASSFFTGETQYF.

The chain employs TRBV28 and TRBJ1-4; D is undetermined. CDR1 and CDR2 (germline): MDHEN, SYDVKM. This CDR3 comprises 18 residues. V was pared by 2 bases and J by 3 bases, with 19 bases between. The CDR3 DNA is TGTGCCAGCAGTTTACCCCGCCGTGAGGGATGGGCTAATGAAAAACTGTTTTTT. It yields the protein CASSLPRREGWANEKLFF.

This clone was observed many times. The chain recombines TRBV7-3 with TRBJ1-6; TRBD1 aligns across 8 bases. The CDR3 covers 17 residues. Trimming took 5 bases from V and 4 from J; bases not matched to a gene: 10. Germline assignment: CDR1 SGHTA and CDR2 FQGTGA. In DNA, the CDR3 is TGTGCCAGCAGCCAGGGGACAGGCCTAGGGTATAATTCACCCCTCCACTTT. Its translation: CASSQGTGLGYNSPLHF.

This clone has only one observation. The rearrangement links TRBV19 to TRBJ2-1, with D uncertain. Germline V gives CDR1 LNHDA, CDR2 SQIVND (reference sequence). The CDR3 consists of 15 residues. The V end was cut by 3 bases, the J end by 7 bases, with 16 bases between. The CDR3, as DNA: TGTGCCAGTAGTATGAGGAGCGACCCCTTAAATGAGCAGTTCTTC. This encodes CASSMRSDPLNEQFF.

DNA for the CDR3: TGCGCCAGCAGCCAAGAAGGGACAGGGACTGAAAAACTGTTTTTT. It specifies CASSQEGTGTEKLFF. The genes are TRBV4-1 and TRBJ1-4; 9 bases align to TRBD1. This CDR3 is built from 15 residues. CDR1 and CDR2 from the germline V gene are MGHRA and YSYEKL. V shed 0 bases, J shed 7 bases, and the junction held 3 bases outside the gene matches.